Listed below are T cell receptor beta chains from one sample, sequenced in a study of PD-L1 blockade in urothelial cancer. Here immunoSEQ multiplex PCR was the method, and the copy in TCRdb shows in-frame clones only, minus some. The table shows around 110,000 clones, with under 95% occurring only once. The sample consisted of PBMCs, taken around atezolizumab (anti-PD-L1) treatment. The receptors shown here come from a man aged 60 to 69 with urothelial cancer. The CDR3 runs from the conserved cysteine through the conserved F or W. Fields, in order: D gene, clone size, J gene, V gene, CDR3 DNA, CDR3 protein. The D gene is left open where the match is weak. Rows may omit the clone size; those that give it use once, few, many or a size class.

>NA|NA|TRBJ2-1|TRBV5-4
TGTGCCAGCAGCTTAGTGGGTGGGGCAACAGCCTACAATGAGCAGTTCTTC
CASSLVGGATAYNEQFF
>TRBD2|NA|TRBJ2-3|TRBV4-3
TGCGCCAGCAGCCAAGAAGCCCTAGCGGGGGGGGCAGATACGCAGTATTTT
CASSQEALAGGADTQYF
>NA|NA|TRBJ1-1|TRBV7-2
TGTGCCAGCAGCTTAGCGCAGCGGGGCGTAGCTTTCTTT
CASSLAQRGVAFF
>TRBD1|NA|TRBJ1-2|TRBV28
TGTGCCTCCGACAGGGCTAACTATGGCTACACCTTC
CASDRANYGYTF
>NA|NA|TRBJ1-4|TRBV2
TGTGCCAGCAGTGAAACCCGGTTGAGGAGACTGTTTTTT
CASSETRLRRLFF
>NA|NA|TRBJ1-2|TRBV5-4
TGTGCCAGCAGCTCCCGGGGTGGGGGGAACTATGGCTACACCTTC
CASSSRGGGNYGYTF
>NA|NA|TRBJ1-4|TRBV6-6
TGTGCCAGCAGTCCCGAGGGCGCATCTAATGAAAAACTGTTTTTT
CASSPEGASNEKLFF
>TRBD1|NA|TRBJ2-3|TRBV5-1
TGCGCCAGCAGACAGGGGATGGTAACAGATACGCAGTATTTT
CASRQGMVTDTQYF
>NA|NA|TRBJ2-7|TRBV7-2
TGTGCCAGCAGCTTAGAGGGACAACCGTACTCCTACGAGCAGTACTTC
CASSLEGQPYSYEQYF
>NA|NA|TRBJ2-1|TRBV6-5
TGTGCCAGCGCTAACGACGGGAATGAGCAGTTCTTC
CASANDGNEQFF
>TRBD1|NA|TRBJ2-7|TRBV9
TGTGCCAGCAGCCCCGGCGGACAGGGTTTCTACGAGCAGTACTTC
CASSPGGQGFYEQYF
>TRBD2|NA|TRBJ2-3|TRBV18
TGTGCCAGCTCACGTCTTAGCGGGGTTTCTAGCACAGATACGCAGTATTTT
CASSRLSGVSSTDTQYF
>NA|NA|TRBJ2-7|TRBV6-5
TGTGCCAGCAGCCCGACAGACAGCTCCTACGAGCAGTACTTC
CASSPTDSSYEQYF
>TRBD2|NA|TRBJ2-1|TRBV11-3
TGTGCCAGCAGCTTAGGCCTAGCGGGGGGTGAGCAGTTCTTC
CASSLGLAGGEQFF
>NA|NA|TRBJ1-2|TRBV5-4
TGTGCCAGCAGCTTGGCCATCAGGGACTATGGCTACACCTTC
CASSLAIRDYGYTF
>TRBD1|NA|TRBJ2-5|TRBV27
TGTGCCAGCAGTCTCGGGGACAGGGGGCTAGAGACCCAGTACTTC
CASSLGDRGLETQYF
>TRBD1|NA|TRBJ2-5|TRBV7-6
TGTGCCAGCAGCTACCCCGGGACAGGGGGCAAGGAGACCCAGTACTTC
CASSYPGTGGKETQYF
>TRBD1|NA|TRBJ2-3|TRBV28
TGTGCCAGCAGTCTAACGACAGGGGCCCTTAGCACAGATACGCAGTATTTT
CASSLTTGALSTDTQYF
>NA|NA|TRBJ2-2|TRBV7-3
TGTGCCAGCAGCTTAAATAGCCCAATGAACACCGGGGAGCTGTTTTTT
CASSLNSPMNTGELFF
>TRBD1|NA|TRBJ2-6|TRBV5-1
TGCGCCAGCAGCCAAGATTGGGACAGACACTCTGGGGCCAACGTCCTGACTTTC
CASSQDWDRHSGANVLTF
>NA|NA|TRBJ2-3|TRBV7-2
TGTGCCAGCAGCTTAGCCGTCAGGGGCTCGGGCACAGATACGCAGTATTTT
CASSLAVRGSGTDTQYF
>TRBD1|NA|TRBJ1-1|TRBV7-9
TGTGCCAGCAGCCTCGGACAGGGGAACACTGAAGCTTTCTTT
CASSLGQGNTEAFF
>NA|NA|TRBJ2-1|TRBV9
TGTGCCAGCAGCTCCCGACTCAACAATGAGCAGTTCTTC
CASSSRLNNEQFF
>NA|NA|TRBJ2-2|TRBV10-3
TGTGCCATCGGGAACGGGGAGCTGCTTTTT
CAIGNGELLF
>TRBD1|once|TRBJ1-5|TRBV6-5
TGTGCCAGCCGGGGACAGTCTAGCAATCAGCCCCAGCATTTT
CASRGQSSNQPQHF
>NA|NA|TRBJ1-1|TRBV4-1
TGCGCCAGCAGCCAAGACCGGGGGAACACTGAAGCTTTCTTT
CASSQDRGNTEAFF
>TRBD2|NA|TRBJ2-5|TRBV6-5
TGTGCCAGCAACCCCCGGGCGGGGGGGCCTGAGACCCAGTACTTC
CASNPRAGGPETQYF
>NA|NA|TRBJ1-2|TRBV19
TGTGCCAGTATCGGGTTGGGGGGGGGACTAGTATATGGCTACACCTTC
CASIGLGGGLVYGYTF
>NA|NA|TRBJ2-2|TRBV6-1
TGTGCCAGCAGCCTCTCGCGGGGCAACGGGGAGCTGTTTTTT
CASSLSRGNGELFF
>NA|NA|TRBJ2-7|TRBV2
TGTGCCAGCAGTGTCCGACAGATCTACGAGCAGTACTTC
CASSVRQIYEQYF